The 13 T cell receptor beta chains below were found in one sample sequenced in a study of blood T cell repertoires in COVID-19. Repertoires were generated with immunoSEQ multiplex PCR, while TCRdb's copy carries only in-frame clones and drops some. The table shows fewer than 250,000 clones, with roughly four fifths occurring only once. The specimen sequenced was PBMCs or T cells enriched from blood (not recorded which). The source is a woman between 40 and 50 years old who had been exposed to COVID-19.

V usage is TRBV4-2 and J usage is TRBJ2-1; no definite D call. The CDR3 contains 14 residues. V lost 0 bases, J lost 5 bases, and 8 bases lay in between. Looked up from germline, CDR1 is LGHNA and CDR2 is YNFKEQ. CDR3 in amino acids: CASSQDRRNNEQFF. In nucleotides, the CDR3 is TGTGCCAGCAGCCAAGATCGGAGAAACAATGAGCAGTTCTTC.

The chain links TRBV19 to TRBJ1-3; no clear D gene. V gave up 10 bases and J gave up 0 bases, with 10 bases separating them. This CDR3 is built from 13 residues. The V gene's germline CDR1 is LNHDA and CDR2 SQIVND (reference sequence). CDR3 in amino acids: CATSGISGNTIYF. The CDR3 DNA is TGTGCCACCAGTGGTATCTCTGGAAACACCATATATTTT.

The V and J genes are TRBV4-3 and TRBJ1-2; 7 bases map to TRBD1. J lost 7 bases, V lost 0 bases, and 2 bases had no gene match. The CDR3 runs 13 residues. Germline V gives CDR1 LGHNA, CDR2 YSLEER. CDR3 nucleotides: TGCGCCAGCAGCCAAGAGCCAGGGGGTGGCTACACCTTC. This gives the protein CASSQEPGGGYTF.

This chain uses TRBV4-1 with TRBJ2-7; tentatively, D is TRBD1 (6 bases). CDR3 size: 14 residues. V lost 2 bases and J 4 bases, leaving 12 bases between the germline ends. CDR1 and CDR2 from the germline V gene are MGHRA and YSYEKL. The CDR3 here is CASSQYNRAYEQYF. The DNA for the CDR3 is TGCGCCAGCAGCCAATACAACAGGGCGTACGAGCAGTACTTC.

CDR3 nucleotides: TGTGCCTGGGGTCGGGTGAACACTGAAGCTTTCTTT. Translation gives CAWGRVNTEAFF. The chain joins TRBV30 to TRBJ1-1; D is unresolved. V lost 5 bases and J lost 0, with 7 bases in between. Germline V gives CDR1 GTSNPN, CDR2 SVGIG (reference sequence). This CDR3 is 12 amino acids long.

The genes are TRBV19 and TRBJ1-1; TRBD1 matches 9 bases. The V gene end was trimmed by 2 bases and the J gene end by 9 bases; junction bases not matched to a gene: 7. CDR1 and CDR2 (germline): LNHDA, SQIVND (reference sequence). The CDR3 sequence is 14 residues long. The CDR3 loop is CASSINSGTGKAFF. The DNA for the CDR3 is TGTGCCAGTAGTATAAATAGCGGGACAGGGAAAGCTTTCTTT.

J is TRBJ2-1 and V is TRBV20-1; 11 nucleotides align to TRBD2. The CDR3 has 14 amino acids. Trimming removed 3 bases from V and 8 bases from J; junction bases left unmatched: 6. CDR1 is DFQATT and CDR2 is SNEGSKA in the germline V gene (reference sequence). The CDR3 region has the DNA TGCAGTGCTAGTAGCGGGGGGGCCCGAGATGAGCAGTTCTTC. Protein product: CSASSGGARDEQFF.

This clone was counted once. This chain joins TRBV7-3 and TRBJ2-2, with D perhaps TRBD1 (5 bases). V was pared by 5 bases and J by 3 bases, with 16 bases between. Germline lookup yields CDR1 SGHTA and CDR2 FQGTGA. This CDR3 spans 16 amino acids. CDR3 amino acids: CASSPTAAADTGELFF. In DNA, the CDR3 is TGTGCCAGCAGCCCGACAGCAGCCGCGGACACCGGGGAGCTGTTTTTT.

The CDR3 DNA is TGTGCCAGCAGCGGGCAGAACTATGGCTACACCTTC. Translation: CASSGQNYGYTF. The V call is TRBV21-1, the J call TRBJ1-2; the listed D gene, TRBD1, was not tested against the DNA. TRBV21-1 is a documented pseudogene. The CDR3 consists of 12 residues.

J is TRBJ2-7 and V is TRBV4-1, with TRBD1 matching over 8 bases. This CDR3 is 15 amino acids long. With V trimmed by 4 bases and J by 0 bases, 5 bases remained unmatched. From germline, CDR1 is MGHRA and CDR2 YSYEKL. The CDR3 sequence is CASSLGQGVSYEQYF. CDR3 nucleotides: TGCGCCAGCAGCCTAGGACAGGGAGTCTCCTACGAGCAGTACTTC.

The J gene is TRBJ1-1, the V gene TRBV6-5, with D perhaps TRBD1 (5 bases). The CDR3 spans 12 residues. Germline CDR1 and CDR2: MNHEY and SVGAGI. Trimming took 8 bases from V and 7 from J, leaving 14 bases between them. The CDR3: CASWATESEAFF. The CDR3, as DNA: TGTGCCAGCTGGGCGACAGAGAGTGAAGCTTTCTTT.

The rearrangement uses TRBV5-1 and TRBJ2-4, with 8 positions matching TRBD1. The junction had 5 bases not matched to a gene; V was cut back by 4 bases and J by 5 bases. The germline V gene has CDR1 SGHRS and CDR2 YFSETQ. This CDR3 has 14 amino acids. CDR3 residues: CASSKGQGENIQYF. The CDR3 DNA reads as TGCGCCAGCAGCAAAGGACAGGGAGAAAACATTCAGTACTTC.

The J gene is TRBJ1-2, the V gene TRBV27; D gene ambiguous. The CDR3 totals 15 residues. From germline, CDR1 is MNHEY and CDR2 SMNVEV (reference sequence). Trimming left V 3 bases short and J 8 bases short, with 19 bases between. CDR3 DNA: TGTGCCAGCAGTTTGTCGTTCGAGGGTTTGGGGGGCTACACCTTC. Amino acid sequence: CASSLSFEGLGGYTF.